One and the same sample provided the 4 T cell receptor beta chains below, sequenced in a study of post-analysis software for immune sequencing data. Study-wide points: Roughly five TRBV segments appeared more often in patients than in controls, and TRBV5-6, TRBV5-1 and TRBV20-1 were among these.

Antigens for these TCRs are unknown. Unique molecular identifiers featured in each of the TCR beta cDNA libraries. TCRdb independently ran MiXCR on the PCR reads; one entry per CDR3 protein. The repertoire holds over 700,000 distinct CDR3 sequences, roughly 27% seen once, with around 0.56% in the top ten. Specimen: blood. The receptors originated from a girl aged 5-17 years with multiple sclerosis.

The chain has TRBV20-1 and TRBJ2-3, with 12 bases aligning to TRBD1. The CDR3 is 15 residues long. Germline values: CDR1 DFQATT, CDR2 SNEGSKA (reference sequence). V shed 6 bases, J shed 6 bases, and the junction held 10 bases outside the gene matches. For the CDR3, the DNA is TGCAGTGCGCCACTCGGGACAGGGGGCGCGGATACGCAGTATTTT. It codes for CSAPLGTGGADTQYF.

This clonotype was detected only a few times. The chain carries TRBV20-1 and TRBJ2-5, with D perhaps given as TRBD1 or TRBD2 (5 bases each). Trimming left V 6 bases short and J 7 bases short, with 24 bases between. Germline V gene sequence: CDR1 DFQATT, CDR2 SNEGSKA (reference sequence). The CDR3 spans 15 residues. The CDR3 spells CSARSGTQSGGTQYF. For the CDR3, the DNA is TGCAGTGCCAGATCCGGGACGCAAAGCGGCGGGACCCAGTACTTC.

V usage is TRBV12-3 or TRBV12-4 and J usage is TRBJ2-7; 7 bases are a match to TRBD1. Trimming cost V 5 bases and J 1 base; bases outside gene matches: 2. The CDR3 contains 13 residues. CDR3 loop: CASSKGQSYEQYF. As DNA, the CDR3 is TGTGCCAGCAGTAAGGGACAGTCCTACGAGCAGTACTTC.

This sequence joins TRBV29-1 and TRBJ1-1, with TRBD1 as a possible D gene (5 bases). Germline CDR1 SQVTM, CDR2 ANQGSEA. V was trimmed by 6 bases and J by 1 base, leaving 12 bases between them. This CDR3 region has 13 residues. CDR3 protein: CSVGGVRNTEAFF. CDR3 nucleotides: TGCAGCGTGGGGGGGGTGCGGAACACTGAAGCTTTCTTT. Filled out from reference TRBV29-1 and TRBJ1-1, the complete variable domain reads SAVISQKPSRDICQRGTSLTIQCQVDSQVTMMFWYRQQPGQSLTLIATANQGSEATYESGFVIDKFPISRPNLTFSTLTVSNMSPEDSSIYLCSVGGVRNTEAFFGQGTRLTVV.